The 20 T cell receptor beta chains listed next were all sequenced from one sample in a study of radiotherapy plus CTLA-4 blockade in lung cancer. Assay: immunoSEQ multiplex PCR; the TCRdb copy retains only in-frame clones and omits some. This sample yields roughly 32,000 clones, of which roughly 70% are seen a single time; 3% to 4.5% belongs to the top ten. This specimen was peripheral blood, taken from a patient treated with radiotherapy plus ipilimumab. The receptors were gathered from a human donor with non-small cell lung cancer who had stable disease on radiotherapy plus ipilimumab.

This sequence joins TRBV30 and TRBJ1-3; tentative D call: TRBD1 (6 bases). The CDR3 contains 16 residues. Per the germline V gene, CDR1 is GTSNPN and CDR2 is SVGIG (reference sequence). V dropped 3 bases and J dropped 4 bases, with 19 bases sitting between them. CDR3 bases: TGTGCCTGGAGAAGGGGGGTCCCCCGGTCCGGAAACACCATATATTTT. Protein sequence: CAWRRGVPRSGNTIYF. The full variable domain, completed using reference TRBV30 and TRBJ1-3, is SQTIHQWPATLVQPVGSPLSLECTVEGTSNPNLYWYRQAAGRGLQLLFYSVGIGQISSEVPQNLSASRPQDRQFILSSKKLLLSDSGFYLCAWRRGVPRSGNTIYFGEGSWLTVV.

The chain combines TRBV28 with TRBJ1-5; TRBD1 aligns across 9 bases. This CDR3 is 16 amino acids long. Per germline, CDR1 MDHEN and CDR2 SYDVKM. Losses at the gene ends were 5 bases for V and 4 bases for J; bases not matched to a gene: 9. CDR3 sequence reads: CASSPRQGVRNQPQHF. The CDR3 bases are TGTGCCAGCAGTCCCCGACAGGGGGTTCGTAATCAGCCCCAGCATTTT.

The genes are TRBV6-6 and TRBJ2-3, with D possibly matching TRBD2 (6 bases). Looked up from germline, CDR1 is MNHNY and CDR2 is SVGAGI (reference sequence). This CDR3 contains 14 residues. The CDR3 spells CSTSASSVTDTQYF. For the CDR3, the DNA is TGTTCTACCAGCGCGTCTAGCGTCACAGATACGCAGTATTTT.

The chain joins TRBV7-2 to TRBJ1-2; a weak D match, TRBD1 (6 bases). Germline CDR1 SGHTA, CDR2 FQGNSA. CDR3 length: 15 amino acids. Trimming cost V 10 bases and J 2 bases, with 20 bases left between them. Here the CDR3 DNA reads TGTGCCACAGCCCTGCAGGAAGGGGGGAACTATGGCTACACCTTC. This gives the protein CATALQEGGNYGYTF.

The V and J genes are TRBV28 and TRBJ1-2, with TRBD1 matching over 11 bases. The CDR3 is 16 amino acids. J was trimmed by 7 bases and V by 6 bases; bases with no gene match: 13. Germline V gene data show CDR1 as MDHEN and CDR2 as SYDVKM. DNA of the CDR3: TGTGCCAGCAGGGATTGGACAGGGGGCCCCCTCACTGGCTACACCTTC. Protein: CASRDWTGGPLTGYTF.

The rearrangement uses TRBV29-1 and TRBJ1-2; TRBD1 agrees at 10 bases. J gave up 1 base and V 5 bases, and 7 bases lay outside the gene matches. Germline CDR1 SQVTM, CDR2 ANQGSEA. The CDR3 is 15 residues long. The DNA for the CDR3 is TGCAGCGTTACAGGGGACAGGGGATTTAACTATGGCTACACCTTC. It encodes CSVTGDRGFNYGYTF.

The chain is built from TRBV27 and TRBJ2-7; 11 bases match TRBD1. The junction had 6 bases not matched to a gene; V was cut back by 6 bases and J by 5 bases. From germline, CDR1 is MNHEY and CDR2 SMNVEV (reference sequence). The CDR3 extends over 14 amino acids. CDR3 nucleotide sequence: TGTGCCAGCAGGAGGGACAGGGGGTCTAACGAGCAGTACTTC. Protein product: CASRRDRGSNEQYF.

The count of this clone is one. This sequence joins TRBV9 and TRBJ2-7, with TRBD2 matching over 7 bases. The V segment lost 0 bases and the J segment 0 bases; nucleotides outside the gene matches: 6. Germline-derived CDR1 and CDR2 are SGDLS and YYNGEE. CDR3 length equals 16 residues. Written as DNA, the CDR3 is TGTGCCAGCAGCGTAGGTTCGGGCGGGAGCTCCTACGAGCAGTACTTC. It specifies CASSVGSGGSSYEQYF.

The chain is built from TRBV11-3 and TRBJ2-7, with 8 bases that match TRBD2. This CDR3 spans 15 amino acids. The germline gives CDR1 SGHNT, CDR2 YENEEA. V shed 4 bases and J 7 bases; nucleotides not matched to a gene: 12. The CDR3 nucleotides are TGTGCCAGCAGCTCCCTGGGCGGGGGGCTGCGGGAGCAGTACTTC. Its translation: CASSSLGGGLREQYF.

This sequence joins TRBV19 and TRBJ1-5, with a possible D match to TRBD1 (6 bases). Looked up from germline, CDR1 is LNHDA and CDR2 is SQIVND (reference sequence). The ends were cut back, 6 bases at V and 9 bases at J, with 21 bases in the middle. This CDR3 region has 15 residues. CDR3 nucleotide sequence: TGTGCCAGTAGACCGGGACAAGGCGTACAGGGGCCCCAGCATTTT. Encoded protein: CASRPGQGVQGPQHF.

This rearrangement joins TRBV5-4 to TRBJ2-2, with D possibly being TRBD1 (5 bases). Trimming cost V 0 bases and J 5 bases, with 5 bases left between them. Germline CDR1 is SGHNT and CDR2 is YYREEE (reference sequence). This CDR3 is 13 amino acids long. The CDR3 sequence is CASSLDRTGELFF. CDR3 coding DNA: TGTGCCAGCAGCTTGGACAGGACCGGGGAGCTGTTTTTT.

This chain joins TRBV4-1 and TRBJ2-2; D call uncertain. This CDR3 is built from 14 residues. V was trimmed by 4 bases and J by 7 bases, leaving 13 bases between them. CDR1 is MGHRA and CDR2 is YSYEKL in the germline V gene. The CDR3: CASSRGEGYGELFF. Written as DNA, the CDR3 is TGCGCCAGCAGCCGTGGGGAAGGATACGGGGAGCTGTTTTTT.

V is TRBV11-3 and J is TRBJ1-2, with D possibly being TRBD1 (6 bases). Germline lookup yields CDR1 SGHNT and CDR2 YENEEA. CDR3 length: 14 residues. V lost 7 bases, J lost 1 base, and 13 bases lay in between. CDR3 residues: CASNGDTNNYGYTF. The CDR3 DNA is TGTGCCAGCAACGGGGACACGAATAACTATGGCTACACCTTC.

The chain is built from TRBV4-1 and TRBJ1-5; 7 bases line up with TRBD1. CDR3 length equals 17 residues. Germline V CDR1 and CDR2: MGHRA, YSYEKL. The junction had 12 bases not matched to a gene; V was cut back by 4 bases and J by 3 bases. The CDR3 DNA follows: TGCGCCAGCAGCCGCACACGCCTTAGGGGGCCCAATCAGCCCCAGCATTTT. Its protein product is CASSRTRLRGPNQPQHF.

The chain combines TRBV11-2 with TRBJ2-4; perhaps TRBD2 as D (6 bases). This CDR3 is built from 18 residues. V shed 0 bases and J shed 3 bases, with 18 bases lying between them. Germline lookup yields CDR1 SGHAT and CDR2 FQNNGV. The CDR3 region has the DNA TGTGCCAGCAGCTTAGATGGGTCGGGACTTAAAGGCAAAAACATTCAGTACTTC. Protein sequence: CASSLDGSGLKGKNIQYF.

The DNA of the CDR3 is TGTGCCAGCAGTTTTTCGGCAACGGTCTATGGCTACACCTTC. Translated: CASSFSATVYGYTF. This chain links TRBV28 with TRBJ1-2; D gene unclear. In germline, CDR1 is MDHEN, CDR2 SYDVKM. V lost 3 bases, J lost 4 bases, and 12 bases lay in between. The CDR3 extends over 14 amino acids.

This clone was counted only a few times. The chain is built from TRBV5-1 and TRBJ1-2; TRBD1 might be the D (5 bases). Germline V gene lookup returns CDR1 SGHRS and CDR2 YFSETQ. The V end was cut by 0 bases, the J end by 5 bases, with 11 bases between. This CDR3 is 14 amino acids long. The CDR3 reads CASSLAQGGYGYTF. CDR3 DNA: TGCGCCAGCAGCTTGGCCCAGGGCGGGTATGGCTACACCTTC.

This rearrangement joins TRBV18 to TRBJ2-7, with TRBD1 matching 7 bases. The CDR3 covers 14 residues. The V segment lost 6 bases and the J segment 4 bases; nucleotides outside the gene matches: 9. Germline V gene sequence: CDR1 KGHSH, CDR2 LQKENI. CDR3 DNA sequence: TGTGCCAGCTCTAACGCAAGCAGGGGGTACGAGCAGTACTTC. Protein product: CASSNASRGYEQYF. The full variable domain, its missing parts supplied by reference TRBV18 and TRBJ2-7, is NAGVMQNPRHLVRRRGQEARLRCSPMKGHSHVYWYRQLPEEGLKFMVYLQKENIIDESGMPKERFSAEFPKEGPSILRIQQVVRGDSAAYFCASSNASRGYEQYFGPGTRLTVT.

In this sample, this clone turned up a few times. The V call is TRBV18, the J call TRBJ2-1; TRBD2 aligns across 9 bases. V lost 2 bases, J lost 8 bases, and 10 bases stayed unmatched. Germline loops: CDR1 KGHSH, CDR2 LQKENI. This CDR3 has 16 residues. The CDR3 DNA sequence: TGTGCCAGCTCACCAAGAATGGGATTAGCGGGAGATGAGCAGTTCTTC. Protein: CASSPRMGLAGDEQFF.

The chain recombines TRBV9 with TRBJ2-3, with D unclear. Germline V CDR1 and CDR2: SGDLS, YYNGEE. The CDR3 consists of 13 residues. The ends were cut back, 4 bases at V and 1 base at J, with 7 bases in the middle. The CDR3 region is CASSFRGTDTQYF. CDR3 coding DNA: TGTGCCAGCAGCTTCCGGGGCACAGATACGCAGTATTTT. Using reference TRBV9 and TRBJ2-3 for the parts outside the CDR3, the full variable domain is DSGVTQTPKHLITATGQRVTLRCSPRSGDLSVYWYQQSLDQGLQFLIQYYNGEERAKGNILERFSAQQFPDLHSELNLSSLELGDSALYFCASSFRGTDTQYFGPGTRLTVL.